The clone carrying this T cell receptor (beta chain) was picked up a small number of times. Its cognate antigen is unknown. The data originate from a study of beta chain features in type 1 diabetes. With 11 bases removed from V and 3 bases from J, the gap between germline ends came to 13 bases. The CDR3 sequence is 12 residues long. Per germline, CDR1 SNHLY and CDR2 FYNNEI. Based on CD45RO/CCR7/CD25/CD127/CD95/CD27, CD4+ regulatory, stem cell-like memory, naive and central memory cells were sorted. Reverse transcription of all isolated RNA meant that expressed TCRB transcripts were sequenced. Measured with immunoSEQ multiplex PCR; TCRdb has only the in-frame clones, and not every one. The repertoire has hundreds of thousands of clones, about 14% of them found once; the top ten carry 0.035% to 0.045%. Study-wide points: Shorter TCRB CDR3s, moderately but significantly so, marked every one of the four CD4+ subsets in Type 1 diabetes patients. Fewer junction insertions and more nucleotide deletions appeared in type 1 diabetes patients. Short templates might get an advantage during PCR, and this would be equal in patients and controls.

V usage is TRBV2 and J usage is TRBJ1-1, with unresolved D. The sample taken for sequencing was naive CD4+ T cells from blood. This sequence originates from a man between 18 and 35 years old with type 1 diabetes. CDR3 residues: CAGGRRDTEAFF. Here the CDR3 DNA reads TGTGCCGGAGGACGGCGGGACACTGAAGCTTTCTTT.